The clone carrying this TCR beta chain was seen just once. This entry comes from a study of graft-versus-host responses after intestinal transplantation. Study context: Each patient got anti-thymocyte globulin induction, then tacrolimus and steroids for about 3 years.

Clones were sequenced by immunoSEQ multiplex PCR, and TCRdb holds only the in-frame ones, with some missing. The data contain over 65,000 clones, 92% of them singletons. CDR3 size: 13 residues. Trimming took off 4 bases at V and 5 bases at J, with 10 bases between the two ends. Germline V gives CDR1 SGDLS, CDR2 YYNGEE. V usage is TRBV9 and J usage is TRBJ1-5, with D hard to call. This clonotype was sampled from a human patient who received an intestinal transplant, so some T cells may come from the graft donor. The sample was PBMCs, taken 98 days after intestinal transplantation. CDR3 loop: CASSLRPDQPQHF. CDR3 bases: TGTGCCAGCAGCCTAAGACCAGATCAGCCCCAGCATTTT.